Shown below are 32 T cell receptor beta chains from a single sample sequenced in a study of radiation and T cells in renal cell carcinoma. Documented time point: blood 4 weeks post-SBRT, at nephrectomy. As to treatment: 15 Gy SBRT to primary tumor, nephrectomy 4 weeks later. Profiling relied on immunoSEQ multiplex PCR, and the TCRdb table lists in-frame clones only, not all of them. The repertoire has about 43,000 clones, roughly four fifths of them found once; the top ten carry about 30%. The material sequenced was blood, taken from a patient whose treatment included radiotherapy and nephrectomy. These receptor sequences come from a woman in her 70s with renal cell carcinoma.

This clone was detected only a few times. The chain uses TRBV7-2 and TRBJ2-1; D may be TRBD1 or TRBD2 (6 bases each). V dropped 1 base and J dropped 0 bases, with 10 bases sitting between them. The germline gives CDR1 SGHTA, CDR2 FQGNSA. CDR3 length: 16 amino acids. The CDR3 bases are TGTGCCAGCAGCTTAGGTCGGGGGCACTCCTACAATGAGCAGTTCTTC. It is translated as CASSLGRGHSYNEQFF.

V usage is TRBV7-9 and J usage is TRBJ2-1; D might be TRBD1 or TRBD2, each matching 5 bases. CDR1 and CDR2 from the germline V gene are SEHNR and FQNEAQ (reference sequence). The CDR3 covers 17 residues. Trimming took 2 bases from V and 2 from J, leaving 16 bases between them. The CDR3 here is CASSLPTGASPYNEQFF. Written as DNA, the CDR3 is TGTGCCAGCAGCTTACCCACCGGGGCTTCGCCCTACAATGAGCAGTTCTTC.

V is TRBV15 and J is TRBJ1-3; D not resolved. V was clipped by 1 base and J by 0 bases, with 13 bases between them. The CDR3 is 17 residues long. Germline V gene data show CDR1 as LNHNV and CDR2 as YYDKDF (reference sequence). CDR3: CATSRGWTSSSGNTIYF. The DNA for the CDR3 is TGTGCCACCAGCAGAGGGTGGACCAGCTCCTCTGGAAACACCATATATTTT.

This clone was counted once. The V and J genes are TRBV4-3 and TRBJ2-2, with D possibly being TRBD2 (7 bases). V lost 5 bases, J lost 1 base, and 14 bases lay in between. Germline V gives CDR1 LGHNA, CDR2 YSLEER. The CDR3 is made up of 16 amino acids. The CDR3 DNA reads as TGCGCCAGCAGCGGGGGCGGGAGCGGGAACACCGGGGAGCTGTTTTTT. Translation gives CASSGGGSGNTGELFF.

The chain links TRBV11-2 to TRBJ1-6; 9 nucleotides match TRBD1. Germline V CDR1 and CDR2: SGHAT, FQNNGV. The CDR3 has 16 residues. Trimming at V came to 0 bases and at J to 3 bases, leaving 0 bases not matched to a gene. The CDR3 DNA sequence: TGTGCCAGCAGCTTAGAGACAGGGGGCTATAATTCACCCCTCCACTTT. Protein: CASSLETGGYNSPLHF.

Only one count was recorded for this clone. This rearrangement joins TRBV27 to TRBJ2-2; no definite D call. Germline V gives CDR1 MNHEY, CDR2 SMNVEV (reference sequence). The CDR3 is 13 amino acids. V shed 3 bases and J shed 8 bases, with 10 bases lying between them. CDR3 residues: CASSLMGKGELFF. CDR3 nucleotide sequence: TGTGCCAGCAGTTTGATGGGGAAAGGGGAGCTGTTTTTT.

The rearrangement links TRBV9 to TRBJ2-7; a weak D match, TRBD2 (5 bases). V was cut by 4 bases and J by 3 bases, with 8 bases left in between. The CDR3 has 12 amino acids. In germline, CDR1 is SGDLS, CDR2 YYNGEE. Here the CDR3 reads CASSPRGYEQYF. In nucleotides, the CDR3 is TGTGCCAGCAGCCCTCGGGGCTACGAGCAGTACTTC.

The V and J genes are TRBV6-5 and TRBJ1-1; a possible D gene is TRBD1 (5 bases). From germline, CDR1 is MNHEY and CDR2 SVGAGI. The CDR3 covers 16 residues. The V end lost 2 bases, the J end lost 2 bases, and 15 bases lay between the germline ends. In DNA, the CDR3 is TGTGCCAGCAGTTACGCGGGCCAGGGCGGAAACACTGAAGCTTTCTTT. Translated, it gives CASSYAGQGGNTEAFF.

CDR3 bases: TGTGCCAGCAGCTTACATTGGAGACAGAGCACAGATACGCAGTATTTT. Its translation: CASSLHWRQSTDTQYF. The rearrangement joins TRBV7-2 to TRBJ2-3, with D possibly TRBD1 on 5 matching bases. V was trimmed by 2 bases and J by 0 bases, leaving 12 bases between them. Germline values: CDR1 SGHTA, CDR2 FQGNSA. CDR3 length: 16 residues.

The gene calls are TRBV4-3 and TRBJ2-1, with a possible D match to TRBD2 (5 bases). Trimming removed 0 bases from V and 3 bases from J, with 15 bases in between. CDR3 length equals 17 residues. CDR1 LGHNA and CDR2 YSLEER come from the germline V gene. The CDR3 here is CASSQDPRAAGYNEQFF. DNA of the CDR3: TGCGCCAGCAGCCAAGATCCGCGAGCGGCTGGCTACAATGAGCAGTTCTTC.

This clone was observed a handful of times. V gene TRBV7-8 combines with J gene TRBJ2-2, with TRBD1 matching over 10 bases. This CDR3 is built from 16 residues. Germline lookup yields CDR1 SGHVS and CDR2 FQNEAQ. Germline trimming cut 7 bases from V and 7 bases from J; bases unmatched to any gene: 12. Written as DNA, the CDR3 is TGTGCCAGCACCTCCTCGGAGACAGGGGGCTTCGGGGAGCTGTTTTTT. Translated, it gives CASTSSETGGFGELFF.

The rearrangement links TRBV5-6 to TRBJ1-4; D is ambiguous. The CDR3 consists of 13 residues. Trimming removed 0 bases from V and 7 bases from J, with 7 bases in between. Germline loops: CDR1 SGHDT, CDR2 YYEEEE. The CDR3 spells CASSLGPAEKLFF. As DNA, the CDR3 is TGTGCCAGCAGCTTGGGACCAGCTGAAAAACTGTTTTTT.

This clone was detected only a few times. The V and J genes are TRBV19 and TRBJ2-1; 7 bases agree with TRBD2. The CDR3 spans 13 residues. The germline V gene has CDR1 LNHDA and CDR2 SQIVND (reference sequence). The V segment lost 5 bases and the J segment 9 bases; nucleotides outside the gene matches: 7. CDR3 DNA: TGTGCCAGTAGTCCGGGACTACAAGGTGAGCAGTTCTTC. Translated, it gives CASSPGLQGEQFF.

The J gene is TRBJ2-3, the V gene TRBV7-6; D may be TRBD1 or TRBD2 (5 bases each). The CDR3 contains 15 residues. The germline gives CDR1 SGHVS, CDR2 FNYEAQ. V was pared by 6 bases and J by 6 bases, with 19 bases between. The CDR3 here is CASRPRGRTGDTQYF. CDR3 sequence (DNA): TGTGCCAGCAGACCAAGGGGACGGACGGGGGATACGCAGTATTTT.

The gene calls are TRBV5-1 and TRBJ2-1; 13 bases agree with TRBD2. This CDR3 comprises 16 residues. The ends lost 6 bases at V and 9 bases at J; junction bases unmatched: 12. Germline lookup yields CDR1 SGHRS and CDR2 YFSETQ. The CDR3 nucleotides are TGCGCCAGCAATCCCATGTCGGGACTAGCGGGGACTGAGCAGTTCTTC. It encodes CASNPMSGLAGTEQFF. Looking up the rest from reference TRBV5-1 and TRBJ2-1 gives the full variable domain: KAGVTQTPRYLIKTRGQQVTLSCSPISGHRSVSWYQQTPGQGLQFLFEYFSETQRNKGNFPGRFSGRQFSNSRSEMNVSTLELGDSALYLCASNPMSGLAGTEQFFGPGTRLTVL.

This chain links TRBV6-5 with TRBJ2-7; a weak D match, TRBD2 (5 bases). The CDR3 is 15 amino acids. CDR1 is MNHEY and CDR2 is SVGAGI in the germline V gene. V gave up 4 bases and J gave up 10 bases, with 23 bases separating them. The chain's CDR3 is CASSWTRLSPAAQYF. The DNA of the CDR3 is TGTGCCAGCAGTTGGACCCGCCTATCCCCAGCGGCACAGTACTTC.

The sample holds one count of this clone. The rearrangement joins TRBV18 to TRBJ2-1; D might be TRBD2 (6 bases). The V gene lost 2 bases and the J gene lost 7 bases, with 18 bases spanning the gap. The CDR3 is made up of 16 amino acids. Germline V gives CDR1 KGHSH, CDR2 LQKENI. The CDR3 here is CASSPKDLAAGNEQFF. DNA of the CDR3: TGTGCCAGCTCACCAAAGGACCTAGCCGCGGGAAATGAGCAGTTCTTC.

Concerning this clone: An end of the junction differs from the germline gene, which may be a read error. The rearrangement links TRBV9 to TRBJ2-3; D unresolved. Germline CDR1 reads SGDLS; CDR2 reads YYNGEE. This CDR3 comprises 15 residues. CDR3 DNA sequence: TGTGCCAGCAGCGTAGCTCGGACGAGCATAGATACGCAGTATTTT. Its protein is CASSVARTSIDTQYF.

The V gene is TRBV7-9, the J gene TRBJ1-2; D is unclear. Germline V gene sequence: CDR1 SEHNR, CDR2 FQNEAQ (reference sequence). Trimming stripped 0 bases from V and 2 bases from J, with 7 bases between. The CDR3 is 14 residues long. Written as DNA, the CDR3 is TGTGCCAGCAGCTTAGCGGCGGAGAACTATGGCTACACCTTC. This encodes CASSLAAENYGYTF.

The V call is TRBV7-2, the J call TRBJ2-3; 12 nucleotides line up with TRBD2. Germline V gives CDR1 SGHTA, CDR2 FQGNSA. V lost 0 bases to trimming and J lost 5 bases; unmatched junction nucleotides: 3. The CDR3 is made up of 16 amino acids. In DNA form, the CDR3 reads TGTGCCAGCAGCTTAGCCCGGGGACTAGCGGGAGATACGCAGTATTTT. As protein: CASSLARGLAGDTQYF.

V and J are TRBV4-1 and TRBJ1-2; TRBD1 matches 7 bases. The ends lost 2 bases at V and 6 bases at J; junction bases unmatched: 9. The CDR3 totals 15 residues. Per germline, CDR1 MGHRA and CDR2 YSYEKL. The DNA of the CDR3 is TGCGCCAGCAGCCAAATAGGGGGCAAGGTGGATGGCTACACCTTC. Translating it yields CASSQIGGKVDGYTF.

The chain links TRBV2 to TRBJ2-1; 11 nucleotides align to TRBD2. Germline assignment: CDR1 SNHLY and CDR2 FYNNEI. This CDR3 is 18 amino acids long. The V gene end was trimmed by 4 bases and the J gene end by 0 bases; junction bases not matched to a gene: 8. The DNA for the CDR3 is TGTGCCAGCAGTGGGACTAGCGGGCCCGATAGCTCCTACAATGAGCAGTTCTTC. It specifies CASSGTSGPDSSYNEQFF.

The rearrangement joins TRBV7-9 to TRBJ2-7; 7 nucleotides match TRBD2. The germline V gene encodes CDR1 SEHNR and CDR2 FQNEAQ (reference sequence). This CDR3 is built from 15 residues. The J segment lost 6 bases and the V segment lost 5 bases, leaving 13 bases of the junction unmatched. The CDR3 DNA reads as TGTGCCAGCAGCCCGGGGGGACCAGGCTGGAGCGAGCAGTACTTC. This encodes CASSPGGPGWSEQYF.

The chain is built from TRBV19 and TRBJ2-3; TRBD2 matches 13 bases. V was pared by 2 bases and J by 6 bases, with 14 bases of the junction left unmatched. Germline V gene sequence: CDR1 LNHDA, CDR2 SQIVND (reference sequence). This CDR3 has 19 amino acids. This CDR3 reads CASSIPAWTSGRMGDTQYF. In DNA, the CDR3 is TGTGCCAGTAGTATACCGGCTTGGACTAGCGGGAGAATGGGCGATACGCAGTATTTT.

This chain links TRBV5-5 with TRBJ2-3, with a possible D match to TRBD2 (5 bases). This CDR3 has 17 amino acids. CDR1 is SGHKS, CDR2 YYEKEE, per germline (reference sequence). V was trimmed by 6 bases and J by 4 bases, leaving 24 bases between them. In nucleotides, the CDR3 is TGTGCCAGCACACGCCGATCTCTGGAGCGGCTCTCAGATACGCAGTATTTT. It codes for CASTRRSLERLSDTQYF. Looking up the rest from reference TRBV5-5 and TRBJ2-3 gives the full variable domain: DAGVTQSPTHLIKTRGQQVTLRCSPISGHKSVSWYQQVLGQGPQFIFQYYEKEERGRGNFPDRFSARQFPNYSSELNVNALLLGDSALYLCASTRRSLERLSDTQYFGPGTRLTVL.

J is TRBJ2-2 and V is TRBV6-5; D uncertain. From germline, CDR1 is MNHEY and CDR2 SVGAGI. The CDR3 covers 15 residues. Trimming stripped 0 bases from V and 2 bases from J, with 7 bases between. CDR3 nucleotides: TGTGCCAGCAGTTACTCGGGCGTAAACACCGGGGAGCTGTTTTTT. This sequence encodes CASSYSGVNTGELFF.

The CDR3: CASSEVRDQPQHF. CDR3 in DNA: TGTGCCAGCAGTGAAGTTAGGGATCAGCCCCAGCATTTT. The chain carries TRBV6-1 and TRBJ1-5; no clear D gene. Trimming pared 1 base from V and 5 bases from J, leaving 6 bases between. This CDR3 spans 13 amino acids. Germline values: CDR1 MNHNS, CDR2 SASEGT.

The genes are TRBV12-5 and TRBJ1-3; 8 nucleotides match TRBD1. CDR1 and CDR2 from the germline V gene are LGHNT and FRNRAP. Trimming removed 6 bases from V and 5 bases from J; junction bases left unmatched: 6. The CDR3 extends over 14 amino acids. CDR3 amino acids: CASGSGQGRNTIYF. CDR3 sequence (DNA): TGTGCTAGTGGATCAGGACAGGGAAGAAACACCATATATTTT.

This clone was picked up a small number of times. V is TRBV6-1 and J is TRBJ1-5; D unclear. This CDR3 comprises 13 residues. Trimming removed 6 bases at V and 3 bases at J, with 9 bases between. Germline V gives CDR1 MNHNS, CDR2 SASEGT. CDR3 sequence reads: CASRWEYNQPQHF. Written as DNA, the CDR3 is TGTGCCAGCAGATGGGAGTACAATCAGCCCCAGCATTTT.

At least ten counts were recorded for this clone. This chain joins TRBV11-3 and TRBJ1-2; D unclear. Germline values: CDR1 SGHNT, CDR2 YENEEA. This CDR3 is 13 amino acids long. The V end lost 1 base, the J end lost 1 base, and 4 bases lay between the germline ends. The CDR3 spells CASSLVDNYGYTF. Here the CDR3 DNA reads TGTGCCAGCAGCTTAGTTGATAACTATGGCTACACCTTC.

The V call is TRBV6-5, the J call TRBJ2-7; D might be TRBD1 (5 bases). The CDR3 is 13 residues long. Trimming left V 7 bases short and J 0 bases short, with 10 bases between. Germline CDR1 reads MNHEY; CDR2 reads SVGAGI. The CDR3 nucleotides are TGTGCCAGCATAGGACAAAACTCCTACGAGCAGTACTTC. This translates into CASIGQNSYEQYF.

This rearrangement joins TRBV2 to TRBJ1-3, with D tentatively TRBD1 (5 bases). V lost 6 bases and J 3 bases, leaving 15 bases between the germline ends. CDR3 length: 15 residues. CDR1 SNHLY and CDR2 FYNNEI come from the germline V gene. In nucleotides, the CDR3 is TGTGCCAGCAGGGTTCAGGGTGGTGGTGGAAACACCATATATTTT. Amino acid sequence: CASRVQGGGGNTIYF.